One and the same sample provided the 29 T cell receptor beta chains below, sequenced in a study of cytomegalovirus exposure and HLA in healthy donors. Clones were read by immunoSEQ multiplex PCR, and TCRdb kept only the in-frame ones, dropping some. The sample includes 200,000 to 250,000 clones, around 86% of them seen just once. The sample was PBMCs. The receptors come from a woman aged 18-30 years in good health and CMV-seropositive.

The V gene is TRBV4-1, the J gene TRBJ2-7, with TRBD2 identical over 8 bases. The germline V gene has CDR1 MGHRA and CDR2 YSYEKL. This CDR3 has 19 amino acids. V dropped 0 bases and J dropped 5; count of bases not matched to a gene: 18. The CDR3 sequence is CASSQELAGLGSFHDEQYF. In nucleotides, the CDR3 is TGCGCCAGCAGCCAAGAATTAGCGGGACTCGGGTCCTTCCACGACGAGCAGTACTTC.

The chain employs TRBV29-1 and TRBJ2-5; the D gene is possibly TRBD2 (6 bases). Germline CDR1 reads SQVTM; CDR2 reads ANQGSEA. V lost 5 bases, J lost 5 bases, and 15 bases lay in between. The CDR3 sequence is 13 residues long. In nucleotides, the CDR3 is TGCAGCGTTCCGGAGGGCCCCGACGAGACCCAGTACTTC. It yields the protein CSVPEGPDETQYF.

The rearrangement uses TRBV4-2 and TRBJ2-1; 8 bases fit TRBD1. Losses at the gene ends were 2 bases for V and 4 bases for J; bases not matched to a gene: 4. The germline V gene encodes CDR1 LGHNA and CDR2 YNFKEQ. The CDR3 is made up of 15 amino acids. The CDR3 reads CASSQSDRAYNEQFF. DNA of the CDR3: TGTGCCAGCAGCCAATCGGACAGGGCTTACAATGAGCAGTTCTTC.

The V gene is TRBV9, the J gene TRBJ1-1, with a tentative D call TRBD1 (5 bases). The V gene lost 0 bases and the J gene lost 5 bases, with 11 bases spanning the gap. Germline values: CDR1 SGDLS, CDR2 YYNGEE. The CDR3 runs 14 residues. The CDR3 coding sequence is TGTGCCAGCAGCGTAGGGGCAGGGTTTACTGAAGCTTTCTTT. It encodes CASSVGAGFTEAFF. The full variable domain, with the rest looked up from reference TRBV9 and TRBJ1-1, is DSGVTQTPKHLITATGQRVTLRCSPRSGDLSVYWYQQSLDQGLQFLIQYYNGEERAKGNILERFSAQQFPDLHSELNLSSLELGDSALYFCASSVGAGFTEAFFGQGTRLTVV.

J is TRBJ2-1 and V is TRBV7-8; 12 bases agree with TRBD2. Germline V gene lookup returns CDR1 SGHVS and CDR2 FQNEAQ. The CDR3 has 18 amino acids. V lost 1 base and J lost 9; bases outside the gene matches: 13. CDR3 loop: CASSLGLAGVGNIGEQFF. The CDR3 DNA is TGTGCCAGCAGCTTAGGACTAGCGGGAGTGGGCAACATCGGTGAGCAGTTCTTC.

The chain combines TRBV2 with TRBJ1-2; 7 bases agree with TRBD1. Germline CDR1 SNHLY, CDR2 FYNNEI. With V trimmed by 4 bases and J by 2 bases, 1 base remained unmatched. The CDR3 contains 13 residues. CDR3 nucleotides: TGTGCCAGCAGTGGACAGGGAAACTATGGCTACACCTTC. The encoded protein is CASSGQGNYGYTF.

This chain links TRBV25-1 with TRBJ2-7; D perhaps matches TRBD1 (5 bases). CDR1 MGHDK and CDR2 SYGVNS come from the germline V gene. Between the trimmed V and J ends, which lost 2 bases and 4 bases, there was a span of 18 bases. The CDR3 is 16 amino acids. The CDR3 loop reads CASSEGSRGTPYEQYF. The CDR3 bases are TGTGCCAGCAGTGAAGGGTCAAGGGGAACCCCTTACGAGCAGTACTTC.

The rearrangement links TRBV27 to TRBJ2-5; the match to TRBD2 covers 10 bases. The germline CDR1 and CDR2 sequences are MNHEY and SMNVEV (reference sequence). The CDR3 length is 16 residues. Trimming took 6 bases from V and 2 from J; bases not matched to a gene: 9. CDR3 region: CASSPSPSGSQETQYF. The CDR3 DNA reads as TGTGCCAGCAGCCCTTCCCCTAGCGGGAGTCAAGAGACCCAGTACTTC.

The CDR3 region has the DNA TGTGCCAGCAGCTTTGGGCAGGGTGACCACGAGCAGTACTTC. This translates into CASSFGQGDHEQYF. The chain has TRBV7-8 and TRBJ2-7, with D tentatively TRBD1 (5 bases). The CDR3 is 14 amino acids. Germline V gene sequence: CDR1 SGHVS, CDR2 FQNEAQ. Trimming left V 3 bases short and J 5 bases short, with 14 bases between.

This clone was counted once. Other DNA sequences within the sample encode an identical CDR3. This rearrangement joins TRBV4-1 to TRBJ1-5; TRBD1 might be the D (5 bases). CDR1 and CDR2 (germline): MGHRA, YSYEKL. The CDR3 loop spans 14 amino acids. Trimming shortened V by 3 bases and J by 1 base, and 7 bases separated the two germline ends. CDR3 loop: CASSQGGSNQPQHF. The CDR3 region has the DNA TGCGCCAGCAGCCAGGGGGGAAGCAATCAGCCCCAGCATTTT.

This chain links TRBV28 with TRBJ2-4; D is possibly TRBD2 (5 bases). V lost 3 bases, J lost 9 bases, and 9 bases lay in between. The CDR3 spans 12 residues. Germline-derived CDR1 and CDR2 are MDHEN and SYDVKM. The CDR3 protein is CASSFRSGIQYF. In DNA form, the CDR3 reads TGTGCCAGCAGTTTCAGGAGCGGCATTCAGTACTTC.

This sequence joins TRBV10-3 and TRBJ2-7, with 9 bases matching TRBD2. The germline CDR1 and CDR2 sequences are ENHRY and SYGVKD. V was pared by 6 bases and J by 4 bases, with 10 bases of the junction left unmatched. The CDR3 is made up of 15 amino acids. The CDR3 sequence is CAIRTPLAGSYEQYF. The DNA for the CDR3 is TGTGCCATCAGGACCCCCCTAGCGGGAAGTTACGAGCAGTACTTC.

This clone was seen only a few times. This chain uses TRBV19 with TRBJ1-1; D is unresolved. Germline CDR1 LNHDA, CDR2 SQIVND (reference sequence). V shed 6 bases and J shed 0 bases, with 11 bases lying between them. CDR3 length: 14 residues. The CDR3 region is CASSEDRLNTEAFF. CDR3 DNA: TGTGCCAGTAGCGAGGATCGTTTGAACACTGAAGCTTTCTTT.

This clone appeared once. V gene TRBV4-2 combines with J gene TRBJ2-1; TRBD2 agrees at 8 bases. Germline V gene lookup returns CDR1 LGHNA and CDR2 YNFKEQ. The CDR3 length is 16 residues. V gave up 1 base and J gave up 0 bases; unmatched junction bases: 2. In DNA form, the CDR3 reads TGTGCCAGCAGCCAAGCGGGGGGGCGCTCCTACAATGAGCAGTTCTTC. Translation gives CASSQAGGRSYNEQFF.

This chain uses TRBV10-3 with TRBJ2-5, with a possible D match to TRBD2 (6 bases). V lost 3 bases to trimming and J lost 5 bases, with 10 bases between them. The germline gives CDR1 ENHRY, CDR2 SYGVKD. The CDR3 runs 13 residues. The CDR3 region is CAISELARETQYF. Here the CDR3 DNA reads TGTGCCATCAGTGAACTAGCCAGGGAGACCCAGTACTTC.

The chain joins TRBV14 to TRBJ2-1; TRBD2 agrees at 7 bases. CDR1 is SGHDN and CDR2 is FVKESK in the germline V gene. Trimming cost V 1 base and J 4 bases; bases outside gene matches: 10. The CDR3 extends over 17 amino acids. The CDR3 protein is CASSQVGLAERYNEQFF. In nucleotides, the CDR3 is TGTGCCAGCAGCCAAGTGGGCCTAGCGGAAAGATACAATGAGCAGTTCTTC.

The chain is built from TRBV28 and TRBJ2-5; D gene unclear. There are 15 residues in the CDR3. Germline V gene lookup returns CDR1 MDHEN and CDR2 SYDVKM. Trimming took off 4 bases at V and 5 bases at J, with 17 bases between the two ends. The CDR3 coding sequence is TGTGCCAGCAGTTCCCCCAGTACGGGTTCGGAGACCCAGTACTTC. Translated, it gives CASSSPSTGSETQYF.

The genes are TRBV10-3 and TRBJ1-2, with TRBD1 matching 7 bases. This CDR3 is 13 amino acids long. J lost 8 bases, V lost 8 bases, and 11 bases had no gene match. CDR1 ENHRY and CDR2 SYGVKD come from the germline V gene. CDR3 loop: CAIFGTVLGGYTF. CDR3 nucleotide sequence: TGTGCCATCTTTGGGACAGTTTTGGGGGGCTACACCTTC.

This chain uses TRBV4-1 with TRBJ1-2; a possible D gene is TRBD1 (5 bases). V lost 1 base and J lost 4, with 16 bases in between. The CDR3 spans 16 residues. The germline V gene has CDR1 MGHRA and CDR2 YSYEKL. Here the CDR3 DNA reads TGCGCCAGCAGCCAAGCCCAGCGGGGGTACGTCTATGGCTACACCTTC. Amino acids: CASSQAQRGYVYGYTF.

In DNA form, the CDR3 reads TGCAGCGTTTCACAGACTACCCGCGTGGTGGGGGAGCAGTACTTC. Residues: CSVSQTTRVVGEQYF. The chain joins TRBV29-1 to TRBJ2-7, with D possibly TRBD2 on 5 matching bases. Trimming took 5 bases from V and 7 from J, leaving 24 bases between them. CDR3 length equals 15 residues. Germline CDR1 reads SQVTM; CDR2 reads ANQGSEA.

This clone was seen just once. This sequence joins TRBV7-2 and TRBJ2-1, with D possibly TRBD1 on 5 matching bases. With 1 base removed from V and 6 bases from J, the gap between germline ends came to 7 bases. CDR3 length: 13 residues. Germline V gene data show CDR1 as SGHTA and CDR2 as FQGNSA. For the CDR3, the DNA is TGTGCCAGCAGCTTAGGACAGCTCAATGAGCAGTTCTTC. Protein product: CASSLGQLNEQFF.

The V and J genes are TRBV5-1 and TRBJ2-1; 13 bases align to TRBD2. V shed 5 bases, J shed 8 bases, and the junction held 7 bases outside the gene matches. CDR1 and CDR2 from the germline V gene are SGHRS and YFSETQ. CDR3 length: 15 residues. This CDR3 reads CASRKLAGGRDEQFF. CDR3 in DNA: TGCGCCAGCAGGAAACTAGCGGGAGGGCGCGATGAGCAGTTCTTC. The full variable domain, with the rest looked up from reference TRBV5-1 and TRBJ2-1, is KAGVTQTPRYLIKTRGQQVTLSCSPISGHRSVSWYQQTPGQGLQFLFEYFSETQRNKGNFPGRFSGRQFSNSRSEMNVSTLELGDSALYLCASRKLAGGRDEQFFGPGTRLTVL.

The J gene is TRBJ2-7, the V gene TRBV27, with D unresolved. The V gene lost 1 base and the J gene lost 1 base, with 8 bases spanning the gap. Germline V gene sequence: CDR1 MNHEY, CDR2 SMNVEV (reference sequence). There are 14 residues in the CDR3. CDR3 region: CASSLYWSSYEQYF. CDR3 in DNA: TGTGCCAGCAGTTTATACTGGAGTTCCTACGAGCAGTACTTC.

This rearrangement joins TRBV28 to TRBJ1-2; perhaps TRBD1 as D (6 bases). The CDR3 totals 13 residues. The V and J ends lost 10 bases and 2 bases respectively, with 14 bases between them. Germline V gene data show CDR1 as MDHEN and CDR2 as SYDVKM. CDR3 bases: TGTGCCATTCCAGGGGATAGGAACTATGGCTACACCTTC. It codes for CAIPGDRNYGYTF.

The CDR3 sequence: CAWSRDRGPLAGANVLTF. CDR3 sequence (DNA): TGTGCCTGGAGTAGGGACAGGGGGCCCCTAGCTGGGGCCAACGTCCTGACTTTC. J is TRBJ2-6 and V is TRBV30, with 12 bases that match TRBD1. Trimming removed 2 bases from V and 2 bases from J; junction bases left unmatched: 7. Germline V gene data show CDR1 as GTSNPN and CDR2 as SVGIG (reference sequence). There are 18 residues in the CDR3.

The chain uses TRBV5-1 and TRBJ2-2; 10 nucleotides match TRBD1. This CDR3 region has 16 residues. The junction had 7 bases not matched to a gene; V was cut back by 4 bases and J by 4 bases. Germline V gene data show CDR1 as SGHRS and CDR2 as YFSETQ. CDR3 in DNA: TGCGCCAGCAGCCTACCGACAGGGGGCGGCACCGGGGAGCTGTTTTTT. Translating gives CASSLPTGGGTGELFF.

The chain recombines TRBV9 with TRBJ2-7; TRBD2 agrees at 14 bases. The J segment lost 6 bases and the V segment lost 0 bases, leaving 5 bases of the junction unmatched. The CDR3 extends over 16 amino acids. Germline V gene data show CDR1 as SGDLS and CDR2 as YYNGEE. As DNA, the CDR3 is TGTGCCAGCAGCGTAGAGGGACTAGCGGGAGCGAGCGAGCAGTACTTC. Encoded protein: CASSVEGLAGASEQYF. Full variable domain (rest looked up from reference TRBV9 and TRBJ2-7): DSGVTQTPKHLITATGQRVTLRCSPRSGDLSVYWYQQSLDQGLQFLIQYYNGEERAKGNILERFSAQQFPDLHSELNLSSLELGDSALYFCASSVEGLAGASEQYFGPGTRLTVT.

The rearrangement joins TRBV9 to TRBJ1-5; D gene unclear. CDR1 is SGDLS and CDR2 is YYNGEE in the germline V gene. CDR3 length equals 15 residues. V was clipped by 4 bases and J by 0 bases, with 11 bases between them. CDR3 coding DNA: TGTGCCAGCAGCCGTGAGGGATATAGCAATCAGCCCCAGCATTTT. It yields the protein CASSREGYSNQPQHF.

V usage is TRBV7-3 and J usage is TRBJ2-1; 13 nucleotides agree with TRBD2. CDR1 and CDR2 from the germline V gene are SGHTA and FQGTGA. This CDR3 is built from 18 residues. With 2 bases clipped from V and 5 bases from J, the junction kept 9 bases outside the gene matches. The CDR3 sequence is CASSLYPGLAGAHNEQFF. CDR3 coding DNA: TGTGCCAGCAGCTTATATCCCGGACTAGCGGGAGCACACAATGAGCAGTTCTTC.